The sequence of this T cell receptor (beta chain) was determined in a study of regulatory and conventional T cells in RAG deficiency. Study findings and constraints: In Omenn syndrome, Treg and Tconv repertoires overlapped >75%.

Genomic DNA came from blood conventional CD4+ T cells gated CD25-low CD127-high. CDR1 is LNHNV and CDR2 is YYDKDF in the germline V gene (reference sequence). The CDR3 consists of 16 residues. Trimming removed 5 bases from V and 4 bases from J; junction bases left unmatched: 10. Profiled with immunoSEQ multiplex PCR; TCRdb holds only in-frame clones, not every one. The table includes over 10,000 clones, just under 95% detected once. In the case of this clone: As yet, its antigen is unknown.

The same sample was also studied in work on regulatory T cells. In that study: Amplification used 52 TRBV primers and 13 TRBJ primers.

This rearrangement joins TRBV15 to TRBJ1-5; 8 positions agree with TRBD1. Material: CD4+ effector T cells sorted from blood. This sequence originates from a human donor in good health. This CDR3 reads CATSRSDRAFNQPQHF. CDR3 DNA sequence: TGTGCCACCAGCCGCTCGGACAGGGCCTTTAATCAGCCCCAGCATTTT. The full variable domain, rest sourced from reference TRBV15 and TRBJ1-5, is DAMVIQNPRYQVTQFGKPVTLSCSQTLNHNVMYWYQQKSSQAPKLLFHYYDKDFNNEADTPDNFQSRRPNTSFCFLDIRSPGLGDTAMYLCATSRSDRAFNQPQHFGDGTRLSIL.